This T cell receptor (beta chain) was recovered during a study of blood T cell repertoires in COVID-19. The overall study: T cells, B-cell-depleted T cells, or PBMCs supplied cDNA or gDNA.

Profiled with immunoSEQ multiplex PCR; TCRdb holds only in-frame clones, not every one. Of 350,000 to 450,000 clones listed, more than 80% are singletons. Germline V CDR1 and CDR2: LGHDT, YNNKEL (reference sequence). With 4 bases clipped from V and 4 bases from J, the junction kept 6 bases outside the gene matches. The CDR3 extends over 15 amino acids. Donors of Cohort 3 who recovered were those that had two negative PCRs, clearance, or symptom resolution. This sequence was found in a man aged 30 to 45 who had recovered from COVID-19. Sequencing used PBMCs or T cells enriched from blood (not recorded which). V usage is TRBV3-1 (or the pseudogene TRBV3-2) and J usage is TRBJ2-1; 8 bases are a match to TRBD2. In nucleotides, the CDR3 is TGTGCCAGCAGCCCTAGGGGACTAGGGTACAATGAGCAGTTCTTC. Translation gives CASSPRGLGYNEQFF.